Each of the 10 T cell receptor beta chains below was sequenced from the same sample in a study of PD-1 blockade in mismatch repair-deficient tumors. The method was immunoSEQ multiplex PCR; TCRdb's version includes in-frame clones alone and lacks a portion of them. The sample records roughly 80,000 clones, 81% being singletons. Material: peripheral blood, obtained 12 weeks after starting pembrolizumab. These receptors were collected from an adult with mismatch repair-deficient cancer.

The chain uses TRBV9 and TRBJ2-5, with no clear D. Germline V gives CDR1 SGDLS, CDR2 YYNGEE. Trimming cost V 4 bases and J 1 base, with 14 bases left between them. The CDR3 runs to 15 residues. The CDR3 region has the DNA TGTGCCAGCAGCCCCAATGCCCAGAGCCAAGAGACCCAGTACTTC. Translating gives CASSPNAQSQETQYF.

The chain combines TRBV30 with TRBJ1-2, with no clear D. V was trimmed by 2 bases and J by 8 bases, leaving 9 bases between them. This CDR3 comprises 11 residues. Germline V gene lookup returns CDR1 GTSNPN and CDR2 SVGIG (reference sequence). CDR3 sequence: CAWSFTGGYTF. The CDR3 nucleotides are TGTGCCTGGAGTTTTACCGGGGGCTACACCTTC.

This clone is a singleton in its sample. V is TRBV9 and J is TRBJ2-5, with TRBD2 identical over 8 bases. The CDR3 is 15 amino acids. The ends lost 0 bases at V and 0 bases at J; junction bases unmatched: 1. The germline V gene encodes CDR1 SGDLS and CDR2 YYNGEE. As DNA, the CDR3 is TGTGCCAGCAGCGTAGCGGGAGGGTACCAAGAGACCCAGTACTTC. It specifies CASSVAGGYQETQYF.

This clone was picked up one time. The V call is TRBV5-1, the J call TRBJ2-5; 12 positions agree with TRBD1. There are 19 residues in the CDR3. CDR1 SGHRS and CDR2 YFSETQ come from the germline V gene. V trimming: 0 bases; J trimming: 5 bases; junction bases outside the gene matches: 14. The CDR3 sequence: CASSLGDRGLLASWETQYF. The CDR3 DNA reads TGCGCCAGCAGCTTGGGGGACAGGGGGCTACTAGCCTCTTGGGAGACCCAGTACTTC. Looking up the rest from reference TRBV5-1 and TRBJ2-5 gives the full variable domain: KAGVTQTPRYLIKTRGQQVTLSCSPISGHRSVSWYQQTPGQGLQFLFEYFSETQRNKGNFPGRFSGRQFSNSRSEMNVSTLELGDSALYLCASSLGDRGLLASWETQYFGPGTRLLVL.

The chain uses TRBV19 and TRBJ2-2; the match to TRBD1 covers 8 bases. Germline V CDR1 and CDR2: LNHDA, SQIVND (reference sequence). V lost 3 bases and J lost 5; bases outside the gene matches: 17. The CDR3 sequence is 19 residues long. DNA for the CDR3: TGTGCCAGTAGTATGGACAGGGTAGGGGGGACGGGGAGAACCGGGGAGCTGTTTTTT. Translation gives CASSMDRVGGTGRTGELFF.

The V gene is TRBV7-2, the J gene TRBJ2-2; D not resolved. V gave up 3 bases and J gave up 0 bases, with 8 bases separating them. The CDR3 extends over 15 amino acids. Germline CDR1 and CDR2: SGHTA and FQGNSA. CDR3 nucleotide sequence: TGTGCCAGCAGCTTTTCCGGAGCGAACACCGGGGAGCTGTTTTTT. It yields the protein CASSFSGANTGELFF.

V and J are TRBV10-1 and TRBJ2-1; D may be TRBD1 or TRBD2 (5 bases each). V was trimmed by 3 bases and J by 8 bases, leaving 17 bases between them. This CDR3 is built from 15 residues. Germline V gives CDR1 WNHNN, CDR2 SYGVQD (reference sequence). CDR3 protein: CASSESGTPRDEQFF. The CDR3 nucleotides read TGCGCCAGCAGTGAATCCGGGACGCCCAGGGATGAGCAGTTCTTC.

The CDR3 sequence: CASSLGMAAVQGNQPQHF. The CDR3 DNA is TGTGCCAGCAGCTTAGGTATGGCCGCCGTTCAGGGCAATCAGCCCCAGCATTTT. This chain links TRBV7-8 with TRBJ1-5; no firm D call. Germline V gene sequence: CDR1 SGHVS, CDR2 FQNEAQ. Trimming removed 1 base from V and 2 bases from J, with 18 bases in between. The CDR3 is made up of 18 amino acids.

This clone was picked up many times. The J gene is TRBJ2-7, the V gene TRBV11-3; D is possibly TRBD2 (5 bases). V lost 0 bases and J 5 bases, leaving 17 bases between the germline ends. The CDR3 has 16 residues. The V gene's germline CDR1 is SGHNT and CDR2 YENEEA. The CDR3 sequence is CASSLDGREGKDEQYF. The CDR3 DNA is TGTGCCAGCAGCTTAGATGGTCGGGAAGGGAAGGACGAGCAGTACTTC.

This clone turned up a few times. The chain combines TRBV14 with TRBJ1-2; D is uncertain. Germline CDR1 SGHDN, CDR2 FVKESK. The V and J ends lost 4 bases and 5 bases respectively, with 14 bases between them. This CDR3 spans 14 amino acids. CDR3 in DNA: TGTGCCAGCAGCCGGACTATGACGGCTTATGGCTACACCTTC. Translated: CASSRTMTAYGYTF.